These 8 T cell receptor beta chains were all obtained from the same sample, sequenced in a study of T cells in Graves' hyperthyroidism and ophthalmopathy. The CDR3 regions of TCR beta were amplified from RNA transcripts. HTBI primers were the set used in a first-round RT-PCR of the TCR CDR3. TCRdb itself ran the multiplex PCR reads through MiXCR, one entry per CDR3 protein. Of 500,000 to 650,000 distinct CDR3 sequences in the sample, over 45% were seen once. The sample taken for sequencing was peripheral blood or thyroid tissue (not recorded which). Every receptor here comes from an adult woman with Graves' disease, either hyperthyroidism or ophthalmopathy (not recorded which).

This clonotype was seen ten or more times. The chain is built from TRBV7-9 and TRBJ1-4, with D unresolved. Between the trimmed V and J ends, which lost 1 base and 6 bases, there was a span of 9 bases. This CDR3 is 14 amino acids long. Germline-derived CDR1 and CDR2 are SEHNR and FQNEAQ (reference sequence). The CDR3 coding sequence is TGTGCCAGCAGCTTAGGAGATCATTATGAAAAACTGTTTTTT. Encoded protein: CASSLGDHYEKLFF.

This clonotype was observed at least ten times. The V and J genes are TRBV5-6 and TRBJ1-4; D gene unclear. V lost 0 bases and J lost 5, with 8 bases in between. The CDR3 covers 14 residues. The germline CDR1 and CDR2 sequences are SGHDT and YYEEEE. This CDR3 is CASSLDRKNEKLFF. The CDR3 DNA reads TGTGCCAGCAGCTTGGACAGAAAGAATGAAAAACTGTTTTTT.

On this clonotype: Because the CDR3 is missing its conserved closing phenylalanine or tryptophan, this is likely a read error. Because the CDR3's place on the DNA is in doubt, the DNA is left out and the CDR3 is given as listed by TCRdb. The chain combines TRBV5-6 with TRBJ2-5; the table's D call, TRBD1, was not checked against the DNA. Germline V gene data show CDR1 as SGHDT and CDR2 as YYEEEE. The CDR3 region is 9 residues in length, termini included. The CDR3 sequence: CASSKTGGG.

V gene TRBV6-5 combines with J gene TRBJ2-7; 11 bases are shared with TRBD2. Germline V gene sequence: CDR1 MNHEY, CDR2 SVGAGI. After removal of 6 bases from V and 0 bases from J, the junction contained 4 bases not matched to a gene. The CDR3 contains 15 residues. The CDR3 loop is CASRITSGSSYEQYF. DNA for the CDR3: TGTGCCAGCAGAATCACTAGCGGGAGCTCCTACGAGCAGTACTTC.

The chain recombines TRBV6-5 with TRBJ1-1, with a weak D call TRBD1 (6 bases). Trimming cost V 10 bases and J 5 bases, with 17 bases left between them. CDR1 and CDR2 from the germline V gene are MNHEY and SVGAGI. This CDR3 is built from 13 residues. The CDR3 nucleotides are TGTGCCACCCTGGGGGGGCCCCGGACTGAAGCTTTCTTT. It specifies CATLGGPRTEAFF.

This chain links TRBV12-3 or TRBV12-4 with TRBJ1-2; D unclear. The ends were cut back, 4 bases at V and 3 bases at J, with 9 bases in the middle. The CDR3 is made up of 13 amino acids. The CDR3 loop reads CASSSYFDYGYTF. CDR3 nucleotide sequence: TGTGCCAGCAGTTCATACTTTGACTATGGCTACACCTTC.

For this clonotype: The junction differs from germline at one of its ends, possibly a read error. The chain has TRBV20-1 and TRBJ2-6, with D unclear. CDR1 DFQATT and CDR2 SNEGSKA come from the germline V gene (reference sequence). This CDR3 has 11 amino acids. CDR3 DNA sequence: TGCAGTGCTAGCTGGCGGAACACTGAAGCTTTC. Translating gives CSASWRNTEAF.

This chain connects TRBV9 to TRBJ1-6; D uncertain. The V gene's germline CDR1 is SGDLS and CDR2 YYNGEE. Trimming took off 2 bases at V and 10 bases at J, with 16 bases between the two ends. The CDR3 is 15 amino acids. This CDR3 is CASSVSYRSSSPLHF. As DNA, the CDR3 is TGTGCCAGCAGCGTTAGTTACAGATCAAGCTCACCCCTCCACTTT. Full variable domain (missing parts from reference TRBV9 and TRBJ1-6): DSGVTQTPKHLITATGQRVTLRCSPRSGDLSVYWYQQSLDQGLQFLIQYYNGEERAKGNILERFSAQQFPDLHSELNLSSLELGDSALYFCASSVSYRSSSPLHFGNGTRLTVT.